What follows are 20 T cell receptor beta chains derived from one specimen sequenced in a study of blood T cell repertoires in COVID-19. Sequenced by immunoSEQ multiplex PCR; TCRdb stores in-frame clones only, minus some. The sample consists of about 230,000 clones, about 91% of them appearing once. The sample taken for sequencing was PBMCs or T cells enriched from blood (not recorded which). The receptors come from a woman in her thirties or forties with acute COVID-19.

The gene calls are TRBV14 and TRBJ2-6, with 10 bases fitting TRBD2. The trim removed 1 base at V and 4 bases at J, leaving 7 bases unmatched. Per the germline V gene, CDR1 is SGHDN and CDR2 is FVKESK. CDR3 length: 18 residues. The CDR3 loop reads CASSQVPSGSWGANVLTF. The DNA for the CDR3 is TGTGCCAGCAGCCAAGTACCTAGCGGGAGTTGGGGGGCCAACGTCCTGACTTTC. The full variable domain, its missing parts supplied by reference TRBV14 and TRBJ2-6, is EAGVTQFPSHSVIEKGQTVTLRCDPISGHDNLYWYRRVMGKEIKFLLHFVKESKQDESGMPNNRFLAERTGGTYSTLKVQPAELEDSGVYFCASSQVPSGSWGANVLTFGAGSRLTVL.

V gene TRBV2 combines with J gene TRBJ2-1; D might be TRBD1 (6 bases). V was pared by 8 bases and J by 6 bases, with 20 bases between. The CDR3 totals 15 residues. Germline CDR1 SNHLY, CDR2 FYNNEI. This chain's CDR3 is CASGPEAQGFNEQFF. CDR3 DNA: TGTGCCAGCGGCCCGGAGGCACAGGGATTCAATGAGCAGTTCTTC. The full variable domain, its missing parts supplied by reference TRBV2 and TRBJ2-1, is EPEVTQTPSHQVTQMGQEVILRCVPISNHLYFYWYRQILGQKVEFLVSFYNNEISEKSEIFDDQFSVERPDGSNFTLKIRSTKLEDSAMYFCASGPEAQGFNEQFFGPGTRLTVL.

V usage is TRBV2 and J usage is TRBJ2-1; a weak D match, TRBD2 (5 bases). V shed 8 bases and J shed 4 bases, with 9 bases lying between them. CDR3 length: 12 amino acids. CDR1 is SNHLY, CDR2 FYNNEI, per germline. CDR3 amino acids: CASSTGYNEQFF. In DNA, the CDR3 is TGTGCCAGCTCGACGGGGTACAATGAGCAGTTCTTC.

The V call is TRBV27, the J call TRBJ2-1; possibly TRBD2 for D (6 bases). CDR1 is MNHEY and CDR2 is SMNVEV in the germline V gene (reference sequence). Trimming left V 8 bases short and J 6 bases short, with 20 bases between. The CDR3 has 15 residues. CDR3 sequence: CASSYAGTRFNEQFF. CDR3 nucleotides: TGTGCCAGCTCCTATGCCGGGACTCGCTTCAATGAGCAGTTCTTC.

This rearrangement joins TRBV7-9 to TRBJ2-3, with 10 bases matching TRBD1. Germline CDR1 reads SEHNR; CDR2 reads FQNEAQ (reference sequence). The length of the CDR3 is 14 residues. V shed 5 bases and J 9 bases; nucleotides not matched to a gene: 8. The CDR3 protein is CASSAPDRGGTQYF. Here the CDR3 DNA reads TGTGCCAGCAGCGCCCCGGACAGGGGGGGGACGCAGTATTTT.

This chain joins TRBV9 and TRBJ1-3; no definite D call. V lost 4 bases, J lost 4 bases, and 12 bases lay in between. The CDR3 consists of 14 residues. Germline V gene sequence: CDR1 SGDLS, CDR2 YYNGEE. The DNA of the CDR3 is TGTGCCAGCAGCAGTCGAGGGATAGGAAACACCATATATTTT. It is translated as CASSSRGIGNTIYF.

The V call is TRBV27, the J call TRBJ2-7; D might be TRBD2 (6 bases). CDR3 size: 16 residues. V was trimmed by 3 bases and J by 2 bases, leaving 17 bases between them. Germline loops: CDR1 MNHEY, CDR2 SMNVEV (reference sequence). The CDR3 loop reads CASSFMGPRGTYEQYF. CDR3 DNA: TGTGCCAGCAGTTTCATGGGGCCCCGGGGGACCTACGAGCAGTACTTC.

This sequence joins TRBV27 and TRBJ2-7; 9 bases are a match to TRBD1. CDR3 length: 15 residues. Per germline, CDR1 MNHEY and CDR2 SMNVEV (reference sequence). J was trimmed by 6 bases and V by 7 bases; bases with no gene match: 13. The CDR3 coding sequence is TGTGCCAGCAACAGGGGGCGCAAAGCGGGACTCGAGCAGTACGTC. Amino acid sequence: CASNRGRKAGLEQYV.

The genes are TRBV5-4 and TRBJ2-6; 11 nucleotides line up with TRBD2. Trimming at V came to 0 bases and at J to 1 base, leaving 9 bases not matched to a gene. Germline-derived CDR1 and CDR2 are SGHNT and YYREEE (reference sequence). The CDR3 covers 20 residues. The CDR3 coding sequence is TGTGCCAGCAGCTTGGCCGTGCTAGCGGGGGGAAAGTCTGGGGCCAACGTCCTGACTTTC. The encoded protein is CASSLAVLAGGKSGANVLTF.

This clone was observed a few times. The V and J genes are TRBV5-1 and TRBJ2-1; TRBD1 is a possible D gene (6 bases). Germline V gene sequence: CDR1 SGHRS, CDR2 YFSETQ. This CDR3 region has 14 residues. V lost 0 bases and J 6 bases, leaving 10 bases between the germline ends. CDR3 in amino acids: CASSLGGTTNEQFF. In nucleotides, the CDR3 is TGCGCCAGCAGCTTGGGGGGGACAACCAATGAGCAGTTCTTC.

The chain links TRBV29-1 to TRBJ1-6, with a tentative D call TRBD1 (5 bases). Germline CDR1 reads SQVTM; CDR2 reads ANQGSEA. The CDR3 contains 15 residues. The V and J ends lost 1 base and 0 bases respectively, with 7 bases between them. CDR3 residues: CSVEAQGSYNSPLHF. CDR3 coding DNA: TGCAGCGTTGAAGCCCAGGGCTCCTATAATTCACCCCTCCACTTT.

The genes are TRBV19 and TRBJ1-5; 7 nucleotides line up with TRBD1. Trimming removed 6 bases from V and 3 bases from J; junction bases left unmatched: 8. Germline V gene data show CDR1 as LNHDA and CDR2 as SQIVND (reference sequence). The CDR3 is 15 amino acids. The CDR3, as DNA: TGTGCCAGTAGACGGGAGACAGGGACCAATCAGCCCCAGCATTTT. Encoded protein: CASRRETGTNQPQHF.

The V gene is TRBV5-1, the J gene TRBJ1-1; maybe TRBD1 (5 bases). Germline V gives CDR1 SGHRS, CDR2 YFSETQ. V was clipped by 2 bases and J by 1 base, with 12 bases between them. CDR3 length equals 15 residues. DNA for the CDR3: TGCGCCAGCAGCTTAAGCAGGGTCGCGAACACTGAAGCTTTCTTT. Its translation: CASSLSRVANTEAFF.

The gene calls are TRBV7-2 and TRBJ2-2; D ambiguous. The CDR3 runs 13 residues. V shed 4 bases and J shed 6 bases, with 9 bases lying between them. Germline V gene data show CDR1 as SGHTA and CDR2 as FQGNSA. CDR3 bases: TGTGCCAGCAGCTCGTCCTTAGCCGGGGAGCTGTTTTTT. Translating it yields CASSSSLAGELFF.

This clone was detected only a few times. The junction shows a germline mismatch at one end, possibly a read error. The chain combines TRBV6-2 or TRBV6-3 with TRBJ1-1; the match to TRBD1 covers 8 bases. Germline V gene sequence: CDR1 MNHEY, CDR2 SVGEGT. The CDR3 runs 12 residues. CDR3 residues: CASSPQGQERGF. In DNA, the CDR3 is TGTGCCAGCAGCCCCCAGGGACAGGAAAGGGGCTTT.

J is TRBJ2-7 and V is TRBV5-1, with 7 bases matching TRBD1. CDR3 length: 18 amino acids. The germline gives CDR1 SGHRS, CDR2 YFSETQ. The J segment lost 1 base and the V segment lost 0 bases, leaving 13 bases of the junction unmatched. CDR3 sequence reads: CASSLGSVDRARSYEQYF. The CDR3 DNA sequence: TGCGCCAGCAGCTTGGGGAGTGTTGACAGGGCGAGGTCCTACGAGCAGTACTTC.

The chain recombines TRBV9 with TRBJ2-2; 9 bases align to TRBD2. The CDR3 sequence is 15 residues long. From germline, CDR1 is SGDLS and CDR2 YYNGEE. V lost 4 bases, J lost 5 bases, and 6 bases stayed unmatched. CDR3 DNA sequence: TGTGCCAGCAGCTCCCTAGCGGGAAAGACCGGGGAGCTGTTTTTT. Protein product: CASSSLAGKTGELFF.

Of note for this clone: Other DNA sequences in this sample translate to the same CDR3. CDR3 loop: CSVGQGGSGNTIYF. CDR3 in DNA: TGCAGCGTTGGACAGGGAGGTTCTGGAAACACCATATATTTT. This rearrangement joins TRBV29-1 to TRBJ1-3; TRBD1 aligns across 7 bases. The CDR3 is made up of 14 amino acids. V trimming: 4 bases; J trimming: 1 base; junction bases outside the gene matches: 4. Germline V gene sequence: CDR1 SQVTM, CDR2 ANQGSEA.

The chain recombines TRBV7-2 with TRBJ1-2, with 9 bases matching TRBD1. The CDR3 is 15 amino acids. Germline CDR1 is SGHTA and CDR2 is FQGNSA. Unmatched junction bases numbered 4, after V lost 1 base and J lost 4 bases. CDR3 residues: CASSLGQGGLYGYTF. The CDR3 bases are TGTGCCAGCAGCTTAGGACAGGGGGGGCTCTATGGCTACACCTTC.

This chain links TRBV5-4 with TRBJ2-4; no clear D gene. Trimming took 2 bases from V and 0 from J, leaving 9 bases between them. Germline V CDR1 and CDR2: SGHNT, YYREEE (reference sequence). The CDR3 consists of 15 residues. The CDR3 DNA follows: TGTGCCAGCAGCTTCGGTCCCGTAGCCAAAAACATTCAGTACTTC. Its translation is CASSFGPVAKNIQYF.